This T cell receptor beta chain emerged from a study of cytomegalovirus exposure and HLA in healthy donors. Study-level points and caveats: Later analysis demonstrated an association between a missense DCLRE1C variant and TCR beta V- and J-gene trimming.

V lost 3 bases and J 3 bases, leaving 4 bases between the germline ends. The germline V gene has CDR1 SGDLS and CDR2 YYNGEE. The CDR3 is 12 residues long. As to this clone: Its specificity is unknown.

Use of 60 Vbeta and 13 Jbeta primers characterized the PCR. Using immunoSEQ multiplex PCR, the repertoire was profiled, and TCRdb retains in-frame clones only, with some absent. In the table there are some 190,000 clones, over 70% of which are singletons. The sample consisted of PBMCs. This rearrangement joins TRBV9 to TRBJ2-1; no reliable D call. The receptor's source is a man younger than 35 in good health and CMV-seronegative. The CDR3 sequence is CASSAGYNEQFF. CDR3 sequence (DNA): TGTGCCAGCAGCGCCGGCTACAATGAGCAGTTCTTC.